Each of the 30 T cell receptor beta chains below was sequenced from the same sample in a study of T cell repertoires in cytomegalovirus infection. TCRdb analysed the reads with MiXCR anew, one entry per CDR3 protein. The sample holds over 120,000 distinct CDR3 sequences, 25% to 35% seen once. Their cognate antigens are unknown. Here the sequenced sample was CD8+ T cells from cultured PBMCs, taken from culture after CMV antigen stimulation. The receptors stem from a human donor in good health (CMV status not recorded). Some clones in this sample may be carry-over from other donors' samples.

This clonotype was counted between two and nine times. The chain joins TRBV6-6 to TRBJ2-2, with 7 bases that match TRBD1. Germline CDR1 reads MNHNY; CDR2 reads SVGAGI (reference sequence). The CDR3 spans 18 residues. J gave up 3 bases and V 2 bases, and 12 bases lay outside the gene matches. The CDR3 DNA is TGTGCCAGCAGTTACAACAAACAGGGGAAGTTGTACACCGGGGAGCTGTTTTTT. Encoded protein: CASSYNKQGKLYTGELFF.

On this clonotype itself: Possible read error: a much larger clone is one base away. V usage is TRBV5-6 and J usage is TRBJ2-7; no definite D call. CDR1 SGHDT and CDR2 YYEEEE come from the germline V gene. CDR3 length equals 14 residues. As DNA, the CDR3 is TGTGCCAGCAGCTTGGTACAGTCAGCCTACGATCAGTACTTC. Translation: CASSLVQSAYDQYF.

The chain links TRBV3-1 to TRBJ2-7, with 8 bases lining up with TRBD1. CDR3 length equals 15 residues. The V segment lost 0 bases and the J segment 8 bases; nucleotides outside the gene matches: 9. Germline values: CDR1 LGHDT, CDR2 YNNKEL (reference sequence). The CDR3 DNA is TGTGCCAGCAGCCAAGATCCCGGGACAGGTGTGAAGCAGTACTTC. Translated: CASSQDPGTGVKQYF.

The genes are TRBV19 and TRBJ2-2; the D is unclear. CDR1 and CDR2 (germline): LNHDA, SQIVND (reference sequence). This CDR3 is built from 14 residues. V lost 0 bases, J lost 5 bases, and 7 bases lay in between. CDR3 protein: CASSIDLWTGELFF. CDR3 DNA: TGTGCCAGTAGTATAGATCTTTGGACCGGGGAGCTGTTTTTT.

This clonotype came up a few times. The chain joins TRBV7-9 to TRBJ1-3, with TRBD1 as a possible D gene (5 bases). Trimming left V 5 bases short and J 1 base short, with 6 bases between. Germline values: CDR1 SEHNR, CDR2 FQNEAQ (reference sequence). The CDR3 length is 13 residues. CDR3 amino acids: CASSDRSGNTIYF. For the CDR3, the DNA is TGTGCCAGCAGCGACAGATCTGGAAACACCATATATTTT.

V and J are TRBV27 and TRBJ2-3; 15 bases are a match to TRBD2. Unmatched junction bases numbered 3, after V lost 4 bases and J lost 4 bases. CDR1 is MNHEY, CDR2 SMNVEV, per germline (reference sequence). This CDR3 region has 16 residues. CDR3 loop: CASSYGLAGGPDTQYF. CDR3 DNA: TGTGCCAGCAGTTATGGACTAGCGGGGGGGCCAGATACGCAGTATTTT.

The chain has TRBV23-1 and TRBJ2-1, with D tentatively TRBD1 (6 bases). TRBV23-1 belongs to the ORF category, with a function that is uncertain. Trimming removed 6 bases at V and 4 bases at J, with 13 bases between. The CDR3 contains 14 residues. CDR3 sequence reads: CASSPGHSYNEQFF. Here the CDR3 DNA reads TGCGCCAGCAGCCCGGGACACTCTTACAATGAGCAGTTCTTC.

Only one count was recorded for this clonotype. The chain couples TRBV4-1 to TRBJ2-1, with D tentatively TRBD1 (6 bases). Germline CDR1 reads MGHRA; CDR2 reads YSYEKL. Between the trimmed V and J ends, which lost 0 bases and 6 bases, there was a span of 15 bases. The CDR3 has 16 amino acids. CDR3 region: CASSQELATGSNEQFF. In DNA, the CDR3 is TGCGCCAGCAGCCAAGAACTTGCGACAGGTTCCAATGAGCAGTTCTTC.

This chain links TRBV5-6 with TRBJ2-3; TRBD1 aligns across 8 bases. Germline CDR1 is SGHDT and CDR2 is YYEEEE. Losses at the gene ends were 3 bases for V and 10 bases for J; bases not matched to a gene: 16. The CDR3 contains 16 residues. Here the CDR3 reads CASSSFQGAGKAAQYF. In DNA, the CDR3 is TGTGCCAGCAGCTCCTTCCAGGGGGCAGGAAAAGCGGCGCAGTATTTT. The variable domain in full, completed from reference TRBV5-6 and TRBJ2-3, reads DAGVTQSPTHLIKTRGQQVTLRCSPKSGHDTVSWYQQALGQGPQFIFQYYEEEERQRGNFPDRFSGHQFPNYSSELNVNALLLGDSALYLCASSSFQGAGKAAQYFGPGTRLTVL.

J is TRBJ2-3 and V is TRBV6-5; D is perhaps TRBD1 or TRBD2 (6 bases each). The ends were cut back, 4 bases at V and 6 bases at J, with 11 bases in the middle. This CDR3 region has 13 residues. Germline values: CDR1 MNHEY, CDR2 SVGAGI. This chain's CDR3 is CASSLGGLDTQYF. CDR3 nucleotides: TGTGCCAGCAGTTTAGGGGGGCTGGATACGCAGTATTTT.

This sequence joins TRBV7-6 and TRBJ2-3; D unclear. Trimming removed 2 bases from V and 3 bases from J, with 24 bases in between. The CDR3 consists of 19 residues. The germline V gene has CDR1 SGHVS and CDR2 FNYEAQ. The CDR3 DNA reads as TGTGCCAGCAGCTTATCTTCTATTACAATCCTAGGTCGGACAGATACGCAGTATTTT. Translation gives CASSLSSITILGRTDTQYF.

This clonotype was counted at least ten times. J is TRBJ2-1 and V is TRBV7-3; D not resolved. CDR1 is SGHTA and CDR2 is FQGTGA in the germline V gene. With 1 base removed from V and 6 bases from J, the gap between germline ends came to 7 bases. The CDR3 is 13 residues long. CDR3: CASSLNSFNEQFF. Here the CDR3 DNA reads TGTGCCAGCAGCTTAAACTCTTTCAATGAGCAGTTCTTC.

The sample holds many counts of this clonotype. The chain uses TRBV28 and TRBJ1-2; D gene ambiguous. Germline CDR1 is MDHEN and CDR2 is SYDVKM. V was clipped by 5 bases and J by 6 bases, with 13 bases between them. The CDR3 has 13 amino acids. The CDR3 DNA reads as TGTGCCAGCAGTCCGGGGATATTCCATGGCTACACCTTC. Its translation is CASSPGIFHGYTF.

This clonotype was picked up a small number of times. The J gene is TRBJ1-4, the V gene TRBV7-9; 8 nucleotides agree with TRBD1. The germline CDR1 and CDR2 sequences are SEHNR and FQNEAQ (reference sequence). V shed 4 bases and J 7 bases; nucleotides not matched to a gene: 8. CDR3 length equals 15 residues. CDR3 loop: CASSSNRGGVEKLFF. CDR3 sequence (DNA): TGTGCCAGCAGCTCCAACAGGGGGGGAGTTGAAAAACTGTTTTTT.

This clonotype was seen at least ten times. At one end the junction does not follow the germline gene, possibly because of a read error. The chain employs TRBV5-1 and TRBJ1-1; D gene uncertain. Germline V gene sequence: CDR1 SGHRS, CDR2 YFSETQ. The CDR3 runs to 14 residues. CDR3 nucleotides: TGTGCCAGCAGCTTAGTCGGAGTGAACACTGAAGCTTTCTTT. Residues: CASSLVGVNTEAFF.

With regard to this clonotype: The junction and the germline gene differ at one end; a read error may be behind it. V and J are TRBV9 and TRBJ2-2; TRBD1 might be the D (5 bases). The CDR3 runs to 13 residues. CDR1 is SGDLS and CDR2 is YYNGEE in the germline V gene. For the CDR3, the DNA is TGTGCCAGCAGTGCAGGGAACCCCGGGGAGCTGTTTTTT. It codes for CASSAGNPGELFF.

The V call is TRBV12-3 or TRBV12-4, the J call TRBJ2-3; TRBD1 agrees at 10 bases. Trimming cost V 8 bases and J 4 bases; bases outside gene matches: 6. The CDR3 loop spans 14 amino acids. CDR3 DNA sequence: TGTGCCAGCGGGACAGGGGAAGGCGCAGATACGCAGTATTTT. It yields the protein CASGTGEGADTQYF.

The CDR3 loop reads CATSQPSGGDADTQYF. CDR3 nucleotide sequence: TGTGCCACCAGCCAGCCCAGCGGGGGGGATGCAGATACGCAGTATTTT. This chain connects TRBV24-1 to TRBJ2-3; 10 positions match TRBD2. CDR1 KGHDR and CDR2 SFDVKD come from the germline V gene. Trimming removed 7 bases from V and 4 bases from J; junction bases left unmatched: 10. The length of the CDR3 is 16 residues.

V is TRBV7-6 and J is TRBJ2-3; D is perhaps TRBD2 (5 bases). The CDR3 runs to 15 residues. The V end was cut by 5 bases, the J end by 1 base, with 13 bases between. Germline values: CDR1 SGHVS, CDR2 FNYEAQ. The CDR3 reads CASSPRVEGTDTQYF. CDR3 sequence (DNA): TGTGCCAGCAGCCCACGGGTGGAGGGCACAGATACGCAGTATTTT.

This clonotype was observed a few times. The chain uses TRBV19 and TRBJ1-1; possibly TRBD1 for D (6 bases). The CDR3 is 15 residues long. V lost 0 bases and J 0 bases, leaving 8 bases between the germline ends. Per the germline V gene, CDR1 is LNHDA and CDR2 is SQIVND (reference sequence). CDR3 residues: CASSIDGGLNTEAFF. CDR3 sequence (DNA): TGTGCCAGTAGTATAGATGGGGGCCTGAACACTGAAGCTTTCTTT. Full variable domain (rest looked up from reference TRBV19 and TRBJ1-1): DGGITQSPKYLFRKEGQNVTLSCEQNLNHDAMYWYRQDPGQGLRLIYYSQIVNDFQKGDIAEGYSVSREKKESFPLTVTSAQKNPTAFYLCASSIDGGLNTEAFFGQGTRLTVV.

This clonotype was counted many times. The CDR3 is CASQRGTSLNTEAFF. In nucleotides, the CDR3 is TGTGCCAGCCAACGTGGGACATCTCTGAACACTGAAGCTTTCTTT. The gene calls are TRBV28 and TRBJ1-1; D is possibly TRBD1 (6 bases). CDR3 size: 15 residues. Germline V lookup: CDR1 MDHEN, CDR2 SYDVKM. V dropped 8 bases and J dropped 0 bases, with 16 bases sitting between them.

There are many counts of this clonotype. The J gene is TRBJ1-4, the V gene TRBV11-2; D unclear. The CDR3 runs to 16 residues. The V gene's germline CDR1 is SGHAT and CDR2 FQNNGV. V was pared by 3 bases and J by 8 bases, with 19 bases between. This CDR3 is CASSLSRVWLTEKLFF. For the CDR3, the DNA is TGTGCCAGCAGCTTGAGCCGGGTTTGGTTAACGGAAAAACTGTTTTTT.

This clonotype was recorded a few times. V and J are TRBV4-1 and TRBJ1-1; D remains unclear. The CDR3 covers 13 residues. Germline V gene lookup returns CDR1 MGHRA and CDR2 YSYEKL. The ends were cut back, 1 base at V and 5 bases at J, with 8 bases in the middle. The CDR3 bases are TGCGCCAGCAGCCAAGCGGTCGAGACTGAAGCTTTCTTT. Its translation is CASSQAVETEAFF.

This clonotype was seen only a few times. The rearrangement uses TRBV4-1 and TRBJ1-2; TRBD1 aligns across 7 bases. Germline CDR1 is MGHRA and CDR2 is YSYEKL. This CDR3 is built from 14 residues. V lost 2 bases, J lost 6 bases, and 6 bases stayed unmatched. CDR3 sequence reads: CASSQPSGGDGYTF. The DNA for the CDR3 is TGCGCCAGCAGCCAACCCTCAGGGGGAGATGGCTACACCTTC.

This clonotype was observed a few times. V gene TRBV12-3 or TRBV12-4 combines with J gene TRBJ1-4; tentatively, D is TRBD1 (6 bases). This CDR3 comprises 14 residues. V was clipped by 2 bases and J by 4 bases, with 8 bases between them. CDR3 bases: TGTGCCAGCAGTTTAACAGGGTTTAATGAAAAACTGTTTTTT. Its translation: CASSLTGFNEKLFF.

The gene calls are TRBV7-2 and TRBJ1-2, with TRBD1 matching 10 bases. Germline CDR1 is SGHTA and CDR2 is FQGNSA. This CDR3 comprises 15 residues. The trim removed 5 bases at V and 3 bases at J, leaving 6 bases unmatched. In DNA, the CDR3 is TGTGCCAGCAGCGCTGGGACAGGGGAGTACTATGGCTACACCTTC. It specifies CASSAGTGEYYGYTF.

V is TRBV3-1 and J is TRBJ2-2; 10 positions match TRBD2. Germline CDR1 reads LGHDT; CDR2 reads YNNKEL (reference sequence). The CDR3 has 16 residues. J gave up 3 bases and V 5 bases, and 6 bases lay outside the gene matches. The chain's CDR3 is CASSALAGAYTGELFF. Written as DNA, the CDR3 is TGTGCCAGCAGCGCCCTAGCGGGGGCCTACACCGGGGAGCTGTTTTTT.

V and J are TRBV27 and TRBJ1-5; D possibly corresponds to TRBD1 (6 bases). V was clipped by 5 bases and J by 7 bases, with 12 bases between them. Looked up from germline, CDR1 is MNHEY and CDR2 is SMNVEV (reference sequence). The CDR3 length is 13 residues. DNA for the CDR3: TGTGCCAGCAGTGCAGGGGTGAAGCAGCCCCAGCATTTT. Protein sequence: CASSAGVKQPQHF.

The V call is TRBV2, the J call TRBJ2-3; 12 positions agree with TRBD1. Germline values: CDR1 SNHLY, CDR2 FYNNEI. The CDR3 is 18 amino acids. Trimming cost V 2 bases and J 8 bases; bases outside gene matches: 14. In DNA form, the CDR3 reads TGTGCCAGCAGTGAATTAATGTGGGGACAGGGGGCGAGTGTTACGCAGTATTTT. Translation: CASSELMWGQGASVTQYF. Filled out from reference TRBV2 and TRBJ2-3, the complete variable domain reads EPEVTQTPSHQVTQMGQEVILRCVPISNHLYFYWYRQILGQKVEFLVSFYNNEISEKSEIFDDQFSVERPDGSNFTLKIRSTKLEDSAMYFCASSELMWGQGASVTQYFGPGTRLTVL.

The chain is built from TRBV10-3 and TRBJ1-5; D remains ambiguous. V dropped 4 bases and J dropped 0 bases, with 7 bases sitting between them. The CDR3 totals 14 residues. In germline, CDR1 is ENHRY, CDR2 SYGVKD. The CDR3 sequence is CAISGTDSNQPQHF. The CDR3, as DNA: TGTGCCATCAGTGGGACGGATAGCAATCAGCCCCAGCATTTT.